This T cell receptor beta chain emerged from a study of T cell changes during pregnancy in multiple sclerosis (dated by TCRdb to the late 2010s). About the investigation overall: Changes in the T cell repertoire over the course of pregnancy were examined in this study in women with multiple sclerosis.

The protocol used for the library was the immunoSEQ multiplex PCR assay. TCRdb took over this immuneACCESS table, retaining in-frame rearrangements with V and J assigned. Such tables are incomplete; in checked studies, under half of the missing clones stem from an unresolved V gene, and the remainder is unexplained. Recorded for this sample are more than 65,000 clones; 80% to 95% of them occurred a single time. The top ten clones comprise about 2% of the sample. A word on this clone: The target of this receptor is not known. Base qualities are missing; no much larger clone stands one base away.

The CDR3 has 13 amino acids, counting the end cysteine and phenylalanine. The CDR3 DNA has 39 bases and is translated from base 1. Deletion took 6 bases off V and 2 bases off J, with a span of 9 bases between the germline ends. Looking up the germline V gene yields CDR1 MRHNA and CDR2 SNTAGT. The receptor was isolated from a female donor with multiple sclerosis, enrolled in a pregnancy study. The specimen was peripheral blood, collected in the first trimester of pregnancy. In this chain, TRBV6-4 is recombined with TRBJ2-3; TRBD2 is perhaps the D gene, given 6 matching bases. The CDR3 is CASSGSDTDTQYF. The nucleotide sequence reads as follows: TGTGCCAGCAGCGGGAGTGACACAGATACGCAGTATTTT.